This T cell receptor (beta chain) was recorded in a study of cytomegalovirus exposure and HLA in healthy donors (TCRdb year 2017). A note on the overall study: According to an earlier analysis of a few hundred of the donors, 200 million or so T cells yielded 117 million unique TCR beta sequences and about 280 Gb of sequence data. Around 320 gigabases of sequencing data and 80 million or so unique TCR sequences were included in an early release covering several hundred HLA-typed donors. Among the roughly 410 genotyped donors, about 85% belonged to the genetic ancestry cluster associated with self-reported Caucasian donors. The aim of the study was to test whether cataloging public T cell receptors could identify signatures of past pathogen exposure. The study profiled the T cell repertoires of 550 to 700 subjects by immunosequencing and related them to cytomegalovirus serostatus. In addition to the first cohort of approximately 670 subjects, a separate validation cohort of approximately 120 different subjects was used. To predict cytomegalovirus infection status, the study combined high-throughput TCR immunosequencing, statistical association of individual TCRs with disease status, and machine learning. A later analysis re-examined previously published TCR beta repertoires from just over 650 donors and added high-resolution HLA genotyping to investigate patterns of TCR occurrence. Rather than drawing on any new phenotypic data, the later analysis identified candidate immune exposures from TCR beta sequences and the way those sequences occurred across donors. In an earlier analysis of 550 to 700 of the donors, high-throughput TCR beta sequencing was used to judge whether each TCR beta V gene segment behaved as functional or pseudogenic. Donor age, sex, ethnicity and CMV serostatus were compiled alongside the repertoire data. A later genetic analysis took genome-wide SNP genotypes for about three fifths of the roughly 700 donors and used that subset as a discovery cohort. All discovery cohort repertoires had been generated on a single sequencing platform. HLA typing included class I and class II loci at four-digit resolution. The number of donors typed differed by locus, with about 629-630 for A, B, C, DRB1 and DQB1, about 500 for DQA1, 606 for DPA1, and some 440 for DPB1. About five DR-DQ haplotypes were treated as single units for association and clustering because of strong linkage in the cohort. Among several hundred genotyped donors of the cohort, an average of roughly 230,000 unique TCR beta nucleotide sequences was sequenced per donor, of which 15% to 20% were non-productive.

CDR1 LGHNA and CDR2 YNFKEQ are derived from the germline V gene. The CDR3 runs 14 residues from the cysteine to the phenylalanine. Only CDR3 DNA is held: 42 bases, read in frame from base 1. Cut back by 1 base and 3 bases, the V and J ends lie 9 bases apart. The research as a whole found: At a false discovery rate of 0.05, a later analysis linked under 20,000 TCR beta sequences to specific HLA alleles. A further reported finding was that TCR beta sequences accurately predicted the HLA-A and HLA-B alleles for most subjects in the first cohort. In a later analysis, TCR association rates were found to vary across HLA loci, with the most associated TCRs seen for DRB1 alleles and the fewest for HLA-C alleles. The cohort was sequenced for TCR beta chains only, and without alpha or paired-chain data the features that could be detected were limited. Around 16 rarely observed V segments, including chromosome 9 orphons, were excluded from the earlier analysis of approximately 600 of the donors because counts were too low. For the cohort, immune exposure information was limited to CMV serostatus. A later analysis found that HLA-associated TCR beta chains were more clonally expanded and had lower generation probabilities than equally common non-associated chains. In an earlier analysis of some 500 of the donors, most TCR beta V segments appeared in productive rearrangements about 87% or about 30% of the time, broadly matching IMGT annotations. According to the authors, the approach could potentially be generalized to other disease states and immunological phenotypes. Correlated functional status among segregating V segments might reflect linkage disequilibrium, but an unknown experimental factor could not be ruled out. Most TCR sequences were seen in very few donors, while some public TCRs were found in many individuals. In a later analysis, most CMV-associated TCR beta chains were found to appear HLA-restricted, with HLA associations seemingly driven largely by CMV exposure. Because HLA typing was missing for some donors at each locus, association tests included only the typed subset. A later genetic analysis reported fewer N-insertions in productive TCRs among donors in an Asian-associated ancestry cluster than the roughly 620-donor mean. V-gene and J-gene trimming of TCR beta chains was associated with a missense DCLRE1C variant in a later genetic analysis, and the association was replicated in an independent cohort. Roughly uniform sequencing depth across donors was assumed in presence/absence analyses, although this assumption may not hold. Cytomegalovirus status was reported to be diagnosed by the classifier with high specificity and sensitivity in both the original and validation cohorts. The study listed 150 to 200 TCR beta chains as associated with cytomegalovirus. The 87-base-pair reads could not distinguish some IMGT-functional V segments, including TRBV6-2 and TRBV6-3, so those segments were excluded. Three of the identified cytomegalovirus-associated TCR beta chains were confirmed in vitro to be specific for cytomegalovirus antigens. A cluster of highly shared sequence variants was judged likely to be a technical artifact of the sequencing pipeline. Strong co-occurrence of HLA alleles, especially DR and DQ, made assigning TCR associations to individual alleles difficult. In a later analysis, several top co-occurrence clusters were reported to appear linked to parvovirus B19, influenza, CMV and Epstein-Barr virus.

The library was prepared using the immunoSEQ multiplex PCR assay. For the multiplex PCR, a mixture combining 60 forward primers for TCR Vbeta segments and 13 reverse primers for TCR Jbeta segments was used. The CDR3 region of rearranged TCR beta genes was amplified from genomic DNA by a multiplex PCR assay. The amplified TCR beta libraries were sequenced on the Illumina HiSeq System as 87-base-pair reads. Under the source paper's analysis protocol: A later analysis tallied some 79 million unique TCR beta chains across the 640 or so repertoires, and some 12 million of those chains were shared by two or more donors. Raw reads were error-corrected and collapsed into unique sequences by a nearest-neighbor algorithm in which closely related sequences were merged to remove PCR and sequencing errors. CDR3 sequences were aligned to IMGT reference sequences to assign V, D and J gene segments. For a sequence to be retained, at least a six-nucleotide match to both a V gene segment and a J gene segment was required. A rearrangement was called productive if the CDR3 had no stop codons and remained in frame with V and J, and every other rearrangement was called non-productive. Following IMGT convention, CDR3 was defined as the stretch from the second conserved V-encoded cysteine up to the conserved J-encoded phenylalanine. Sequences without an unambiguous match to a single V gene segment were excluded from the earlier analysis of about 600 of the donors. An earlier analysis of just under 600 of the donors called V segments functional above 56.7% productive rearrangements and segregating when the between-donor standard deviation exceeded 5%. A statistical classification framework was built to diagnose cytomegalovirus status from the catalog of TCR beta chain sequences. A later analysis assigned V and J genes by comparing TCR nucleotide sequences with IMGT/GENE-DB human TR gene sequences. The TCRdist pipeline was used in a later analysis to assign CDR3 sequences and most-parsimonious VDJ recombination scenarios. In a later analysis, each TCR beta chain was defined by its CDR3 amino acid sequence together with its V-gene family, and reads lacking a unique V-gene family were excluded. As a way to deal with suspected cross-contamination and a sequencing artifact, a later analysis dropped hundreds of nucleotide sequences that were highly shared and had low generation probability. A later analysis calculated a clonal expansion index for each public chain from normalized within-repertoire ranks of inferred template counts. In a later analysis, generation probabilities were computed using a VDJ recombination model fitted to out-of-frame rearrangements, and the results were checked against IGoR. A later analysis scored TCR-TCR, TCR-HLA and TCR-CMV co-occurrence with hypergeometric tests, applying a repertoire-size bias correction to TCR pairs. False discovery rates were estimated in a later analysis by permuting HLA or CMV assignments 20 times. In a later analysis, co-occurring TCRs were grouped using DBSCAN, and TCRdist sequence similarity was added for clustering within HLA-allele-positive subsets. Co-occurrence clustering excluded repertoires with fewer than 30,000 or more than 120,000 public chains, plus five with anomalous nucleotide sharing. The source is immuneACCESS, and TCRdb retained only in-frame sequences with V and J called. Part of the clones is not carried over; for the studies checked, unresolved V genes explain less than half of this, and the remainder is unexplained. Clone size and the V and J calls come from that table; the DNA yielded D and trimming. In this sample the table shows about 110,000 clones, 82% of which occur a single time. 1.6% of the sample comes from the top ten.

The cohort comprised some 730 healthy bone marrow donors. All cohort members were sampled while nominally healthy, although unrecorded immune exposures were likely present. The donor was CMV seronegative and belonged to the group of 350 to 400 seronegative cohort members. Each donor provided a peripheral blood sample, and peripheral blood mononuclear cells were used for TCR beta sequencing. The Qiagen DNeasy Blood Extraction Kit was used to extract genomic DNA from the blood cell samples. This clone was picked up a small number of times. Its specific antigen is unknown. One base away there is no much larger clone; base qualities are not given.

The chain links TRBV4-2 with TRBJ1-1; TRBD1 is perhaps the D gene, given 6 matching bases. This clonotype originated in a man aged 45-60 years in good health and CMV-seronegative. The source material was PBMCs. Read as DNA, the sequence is TGTGCCAGCAGCCAAGGGGACACTTACACTGAAGCTTTCTTT. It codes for CASSQGDTYTEAFF.